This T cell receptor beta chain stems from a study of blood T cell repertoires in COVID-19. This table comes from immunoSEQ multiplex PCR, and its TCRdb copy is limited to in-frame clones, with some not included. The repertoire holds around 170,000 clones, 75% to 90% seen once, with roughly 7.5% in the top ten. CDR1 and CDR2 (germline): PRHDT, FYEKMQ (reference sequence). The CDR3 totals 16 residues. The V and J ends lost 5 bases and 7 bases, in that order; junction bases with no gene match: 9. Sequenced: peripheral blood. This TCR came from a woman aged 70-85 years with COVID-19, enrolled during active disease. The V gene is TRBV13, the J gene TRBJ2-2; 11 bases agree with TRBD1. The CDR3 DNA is TGTGCCAGCAGCGGCTCCGGACAGGGGGCAGACGGGGAGCTGTTTTTT. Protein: CASSGSGQGADGELFF.